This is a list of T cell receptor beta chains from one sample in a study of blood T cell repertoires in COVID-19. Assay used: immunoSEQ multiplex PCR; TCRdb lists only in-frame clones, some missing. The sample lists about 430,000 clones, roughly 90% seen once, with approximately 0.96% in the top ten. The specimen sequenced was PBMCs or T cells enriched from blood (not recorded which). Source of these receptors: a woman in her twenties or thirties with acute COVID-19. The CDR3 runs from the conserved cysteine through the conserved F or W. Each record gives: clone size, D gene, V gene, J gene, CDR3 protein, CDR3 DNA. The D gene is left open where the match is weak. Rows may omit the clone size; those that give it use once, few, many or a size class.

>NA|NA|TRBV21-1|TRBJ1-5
CASSKDVPGVVNQPQHF
TGTGCCAGCAGCAAAGATGTTCCAGGGGTAGTTAATCAGCCCCAGCATTTT
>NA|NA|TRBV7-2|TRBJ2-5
CASSLVFGAQETQYF
TGTGCCAGCAGCTTAGTTTTCGGTGCTCAAGAGACCCAGTACTTC
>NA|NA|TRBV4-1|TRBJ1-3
CASSQDGGPWAGNTIYF
TGCGCCAGCAGCCAAGATGGCGGCCCTTGGGCTGGAAACACCATATATTTT
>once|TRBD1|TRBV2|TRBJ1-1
CASSRGQGAHTEAFF
TGTGCCAGCAGCCGGGGACAGGGGGCGCACACTGAAGCTTTCTTT
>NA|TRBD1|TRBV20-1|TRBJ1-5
CSASRGLGDSNQPQHF
TGCAGTGCTAGTAGGGGGCTCGGGGATAGCAATCAGCCCCAGCATTTT
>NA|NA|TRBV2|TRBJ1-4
CASRNNRVNNEKLFF
TGTGCCAGCAGAAACAACAGGGTAAATAATGAAAAACTGTTTTTT
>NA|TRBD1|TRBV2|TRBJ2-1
CASSVSGGTGKVNEQFF
TGTGCCAGCAGCGTCAGTGGGGGGACAGGGAAAGTAAATGAGCAGTTCTTC
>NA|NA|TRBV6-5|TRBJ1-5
CASRRVGTTSQPQHF
TGTGCCAGCAGAAGGGTAGGGACAACCAGTCAGCCCCAGCATTTT
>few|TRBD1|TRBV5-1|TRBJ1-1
CASSLVADRGTEAFF
TGCGCCAGCAGCTTGGTGGCCGACAGGGGAACTGAAGCTTTCTTT
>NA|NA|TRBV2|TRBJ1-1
CASSEEGRNTEAFF
TGTGCCAGCAGTGAAGAGGGGCGGAACACTGAAGCTTTCTTT
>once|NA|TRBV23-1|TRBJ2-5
CASRLLHDRQQETQYF
TGCGCCAGCAGACTCCTACACGACAGACAACAAGAGACCCAGTACTTC
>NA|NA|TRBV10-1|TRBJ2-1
CASRTVRTYNEQFF
TGCGCCAGCAGAACAGTAAGGACCTACAATGAGCAGTTCTTC
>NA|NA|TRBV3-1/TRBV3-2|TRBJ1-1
CASSQLTTDGRENTEAFF
TGTGCCAGCAGCCAACTGACGACCGACGGACGGGAGAACACTGAAGCTTTCTTT
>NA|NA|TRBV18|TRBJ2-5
CASSPSGRTETQYF
TGTGCCAGCTCACCTTCCGGGAGAACGGAGACCCAGTACTTC
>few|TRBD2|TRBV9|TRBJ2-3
CASSGRSGENTDTQYF
TGTGCCAGCAGCGGGCGTAGCGGGGAGAACACAGATACGCAGTATTTT
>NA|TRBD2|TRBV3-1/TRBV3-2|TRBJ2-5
CASSQDIQRGGQETQYF
TGTGCCAGCAGCCAAGATATCCAGCGGGGGGGACAAGAGACCCAGTACTTC
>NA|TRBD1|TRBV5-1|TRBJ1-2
CASSSGGLNYGYTF
TGCGCCAGCAGCTCAGGGGGCTTGAACTATGGCTACACCTTC
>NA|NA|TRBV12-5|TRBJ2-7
CASGLGLKDSAVTYEQYF
TGTGCTAGTGGTTTGGGCCTGAAGGATAGCGCGGTTACGTACGAGCAGTACTTC
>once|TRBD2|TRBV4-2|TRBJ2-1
CASSRPGLAGVEQFF
TGTGCCAGCAGCCGCCCCGGACTAGCGGGGGTGGAGCAGTTCTTC
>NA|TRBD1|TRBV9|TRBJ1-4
CASSVGQGRREKLFF
TGTGCCAGCAGCGTAGGACAGGGCCGGCGGGAAAAACTGTTTTTT
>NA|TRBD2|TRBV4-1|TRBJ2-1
CASSPGLAGNNEQFF
TGCGCCAGCAGCCCGGGACTAGCGGGTAACAATGAGCAGTTCTTC
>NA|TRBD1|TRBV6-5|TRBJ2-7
CASSRRTGGAYEQYF
TGTGCCAGCAGCCGAAGGACAGGGGGGGCCTACGAGCAGTACTTC
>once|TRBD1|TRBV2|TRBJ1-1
CASRPTGGSNTEAFF
TGTGCCAGCAGACCCACAGGGGGGTCGAACACTGAAGCTTTCTTT
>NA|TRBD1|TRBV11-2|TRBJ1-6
CASSFPPRDRGSYNSPLHF
TGTGCCAGCAGCTTCCCCCCCCGGGACAGGGGTTCATATAATTCACCCCTCCACTTT
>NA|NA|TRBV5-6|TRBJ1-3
CASSRDMHGGNTIYF
TGTGCCAGCAGCAGGGACATGCATGGGGGAAACACCATATATTTT
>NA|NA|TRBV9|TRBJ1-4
CASSVSARGNEKLFF
TGTGCCAGCAGCGTATCGGCCAGAGGAAATGAAAAACTGTTTTTT
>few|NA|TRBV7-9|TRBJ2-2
CASSLQGFGTGELFF
TGTGCCAGCAGCTTACAGGGATTCGGCACCGGGGAGCTGTTTTTT
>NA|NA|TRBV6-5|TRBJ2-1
CASSPDPRGYNEQFF
TGTGCCAGCAGTCCGGACCCTCGGGGTTACAATGAGCAGTTCTTC
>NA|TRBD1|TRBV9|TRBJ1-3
CASSVTPGQGDTIYF
TGTGCCAGCAGCGTAACTCCGGGACAGGGCGACACCATATATTTT